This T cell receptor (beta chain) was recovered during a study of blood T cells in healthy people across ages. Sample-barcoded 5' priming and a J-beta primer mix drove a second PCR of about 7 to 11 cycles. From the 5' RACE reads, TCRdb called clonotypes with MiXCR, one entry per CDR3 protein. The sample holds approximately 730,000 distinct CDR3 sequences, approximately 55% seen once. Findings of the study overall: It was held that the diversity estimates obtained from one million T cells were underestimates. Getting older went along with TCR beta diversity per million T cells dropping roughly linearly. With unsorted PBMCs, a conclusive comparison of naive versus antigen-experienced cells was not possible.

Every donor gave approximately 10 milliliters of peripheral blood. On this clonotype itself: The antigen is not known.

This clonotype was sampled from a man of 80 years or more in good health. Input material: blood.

Here the CDR3 DNA reads TGCGCCAGCAGCAATCCCGGGACTAGCGGGATGAATAGATACGCGTATTTT. Translated: CASSNPGTSGMNRYAYF. V and J are TRBV4-1 and TRBJ2-3; TRBD2 aligns across 13 bases. The V segment lost 5 bases and the J segment 14 bases; nucleotides outside the gene matches: 19. This CDR3 comprises 17 residues. Germline V gene lookup returns CDR1 MGHRA and CDR2 YSYEKL.